These T cell receptor beta chains were read from a single sample in a study of cytomegalovirus exposure and HLA in healthy donors. Produced via immunoSEQ multiplex PCR; TCRdb's table is partial and in-frame only. The data show roughly 200,000 clones, about 70% seen once. The material sequenced was PBMCs. These TCRs come from a woman aged 30 to 39 in good health and CMV-seronegative. Each CDR3 is given with its conserved first and last residue.

V: TRBV9; J: TRBJ2-3; CDR3: CASSAYTDTQYF
V: TRBV5-6; J: TRBJ1-2; CDR3: CASSSTGGRYGYTF
V: TRBV5-4; J: TRBJ2-5; CDR3: CASSLRVTGPQETQYF
V: TRBV5-4; J: TRBJ2-2; CDR3: CASSPARGGTGELFF
V: TRBV10-3; J: TRBJ2-5; CDR3: CAISWASGGASETQYF
V: TRBV18; J: TRBJ2-1; CDR3: CASSPRAYNEQFF
V: TRBV21-1; J: TRBJ2-7; CDR3: CASSKDRGQGGYEQYF
V: TRBV11-3; J: TRBJ2-3; CDR3: CASSLGRGVDTQYF
V: TRBV9; J: TRBJ1-1; CDR3: CASSVAGDSYTEAFF
V: TRBV11-2; J: TRBJ1-1; CDR3: CASTPADTEAFF
V: TRBV6-1; J: TRBJ2-2; CDR3: CASSEVIAGPTGELFF
V: TRBV2; J: TRBJ1-1; CDR3: CASSEMREAFF
V: TRBV5-1; J: TRBJ1-1; CDR3: CASSLRGSEAFF
V: TRBV27; J: .; CDR3: CASSHSYEQYF
V: TRBV27; J: TRBJ2-3; CDR3: CATSQAGGDTQYF
V: TRBV4-2; J: TRBJ1-3; CDR3: CASSQEIRPSGSGNTIYF
V: TRBV15; J: TRBJ2-7; CDR3: CATSRTPGTSVYEQYF
V: TRBV9; J: TRBJ2-7; CDR3: CASRATFDREAPYEQYF
V: TRBV5-1; J: TRBJ2-5; CDR3: CASSPGTGVVETQYF
V: TRBV19; J: TRBJ2-1; CDR3: CASSIDTGYYNEQFF
V: TRBV15; J: TRBJ2-1; CDR3: CATSRDLLAGYNEQFF
V: TRBV28; J: TRBJ2-7; CDR3: CASSLRQYRGRSYEQYF
V: TRBV4-3; J: TRBJ1-2; CDR3: CASSQIRTANYGYTF
V: TRBV6-5; J: .; CDR3: CASTSRLAGGYEQYF
V: TRBV7-6; J: TRBJ2-5; CDR3: CASSTSQETQYF
V: TRBV30; J: TRBJ1-2; CDR3: CARQGQGAINYGYTF
V: TRBV7-9; J: TRBJ2-7; CDR3: CASSFRATSYEQYF
V: TRBV5-6; J: TRBJ2-3; CDR3: CASSRTGGGDTQYF
V: TRBV6-1; J: TRBJ1-1; CDR3: CASIPDRRSTEAFF
V: TRBV6-6; J: TRBJ2-5; CDR3: CASRITGLAKETQYF
V: TRBV2; J: TRBJ2-1; CDR3: CASSEVAGGRYNEQFF
V: TRBV14; J: TRBJ2-1; CDR3: CASSQLSPTGGEQFF
V: TRBV7-3; J: TRBJ2-7; CDR3: CASSLRGGIIYEQYF
V: TRBV7-9; J: TRBJ2-3; CDR3: CASSLVPSATDTQYF
V: TRBV11-3; J: TRBJ2-3; CDR3: CASSLGTSGGGDTQYF
V: TRBV15; J: TRBJ2-7; CDR3: CATSRAGQGIYEQYF
V: TRBV2; J: TRBJ1-4; CDR3: CASLGGKLFF
V: TRBV9; J: TRBJ1-1; CDR3: CASSLAGFHTEAFF
V: TRBV6-1; J: TRBJ2-7; CDR3: CASSERGGYEQYF
V: TRBV5-8; J: TRBJ2-3; CDR3: CASSLGSVSTDTQYF
V: TRBV14; J: TRBJ2-7; CDR3: CASSPTLTGEQYF
V: TRBV25-1; J: TRBJ2-5; CDR3: CASRGQFHETQYF
V: TRBV18; J: TRBJ1-4; CDR3: CASTTGLGEKLFF
V: TRBV10-2; J: TRBJ1-5; CDR3: CASSEVGEGGDNQPQHF
V: TRBV27; J: TRBJ2-7; CDR3: CASSRWTGGTTYEQYF
V: TRBV5-6; J: TRBJ2-7; CDR3: CASSLVGTAYEQYF
V: TRBV25-1; J: TRBJ1-1; CDR3: CASSELGNTEAFF
V: TRBV27; J: TRBJ2-7; CDR3: CASSSDDSYEQYF
V: TRBV7-3; J: TRBJ1-1; CDR3: CASSFGGSEAFF
V: TRBV10-2; J: TRBJ1-1; CDR3: CASTLNGGRGAFF